Below, 14 T cell receptor beta chains from the same sample are listed, as sequenced in a study of T-cell memory formation after mild COVID-19. One entry per CDR3 protein results from TCRdb running MiXCR on the 5' RACE reads. The sample has about 470,000 distinct CDR3 sequences; about 18% are singletons. Sequenced sample: PBMCs or a T cell subset sorted from them (not recorded which). All receptors derive from an adult woman who had mild COVID-19 (a few samples of this study predate the infection). Cell type and time point are not known.

This clonotype came up a few times. This chain links TRBV29-1 with TRBJ1-1, with 8 nucleotides matching TRBD1. The trim removed 5 bases at V and 2 bases at J, leaving 4 bases unmatched. The CDR3 covers 13 residues. Per the germline V gene, CDR1 is SQVTM and CDR2 is ANQGSEA. DNA for the CDR3: TGCAGCGTTAGGACAGGGCTTAACACTGAAGCTTTCTTT. This codes for CSVRTGLNTEAFF.

The V gene is TRBV4-2, the J gene TRBJ2-1; 12 bases map to TRBD2. The ends lost 0 bases at V and 1 base at J; junction bases unmatched: 1. CDR3 size: 17 residues. Germline V gene data show CDR1 as LGHNA and CDR2 as YNFKEQ. CDR3 bases: TGTGCCAGCAGCCAAGACCTAGCGGGAGGGTCCTACAATGAGCAGTTCTTC. Translating it yields CASSQDLAGGSYNEQFF.

This clonotype was observed a handful of times. The CDR3 DNA sequence: TGTGCCAGCAGCCCGTTGATGGGGGTTGACACCGGGGAGCTGTTTTTT. Protein: CASSPLMGVDTGELFF. The genes are TRBV7-2 and TRBJ2-2, with D tentatively TRBD1 or TRBD2 (5 bases each). This CDR3 is 16 amino acids long. V dropped 5 bases and J dropped 3 bases, with 16 bases sitting between them. Germline lookup yields CDR1 SGHTA and CDR2 FQGNSA.

This clonotype showed up just a few times. This sequence joins TRBV7-3 and TRBJ2-7; the match to TRBD2 covers 9 bases. V shed 0 bases and J 4 bases; nucleotides not matched to a gene: 7. CDR1 and CDR2 from the germline V gene are SGHTA and FQGTGA. The CDR3 covers 16 residues. CDR3 in amino acids: CASSLTPLAGVYEQYF. In nucleotides, the CDR3 is TGTGCCAGCAGCTTAACTCCCTTAGCGGGGGTGTACGAGCAGTACTTC.

The chain is built from TRBV5-1 and TRBJ2-3, with a weak D call TRBD2 (5 bases). Germline CDR1 SGHRS, CDR2 YFSETQ. This CDR3 has 16 residues. V lost 1 base and J 0 bases, leaving 12 bases between the germline ends. The CDR3 loop reads CASSLSASRSTDTQYF. Written as DNA, the CDR3 is TGCGCCAGCAGCTTGTCGGCTAGCAGGAGCACAGATACGCAGTATTTT.

The rearrangement joins TRBV6-6 to TRBJ1-1, with D hard to call. CDR3 length equals 15 residues. Trimming cost V 5 bases and J 1 base, with 14 bases left between them. Germline-derived CDR1 and CDR2 are MNHNY and SVGAGI (reference sequence). CDR3 in DNA: TGTGCCAGCAGTGGCCCGGAGGATCCGAACACTGAAGCTTTCTTT. This sequence encodes CASSGPEDPNTEAFF.

The V gene is TRBV3-1, the J gene TRBJ2-1, with D unclear. The CDR3 is made up of 13 amino acids. V was shortened by 0 bases and J by 15 bases, with 15 bases between the two germline ends. CDR1 is LGHDT, CDR2 YNNKEL, per germline (reference sequence). In nucleotides, the CDR3 is TGTGCCAGCAGCCAAGAGTCCCGGGCTTTAAGGTTCTTC. Translation: CASSQESRALRFF.

There are many counts of this clonotype. The CDR3 here is CASSRARGAGTDTQYF. The CDR3 DNA sequence: TGTGCCAGCAGTAGGGCGCGGGGGGCGGGGACAGATACGCAGTATTTT. V usage is TRBV12-3 or TRBV12-4 and J usage is TRBJ2-3; 8 positions agree with TRBD2. Trimming removed 5 bases from V and 3 bases from J; junction bases left unmatched: 10. The CDR3 extends over 16 amino acids.

V is TRBV7-6 and J is TRBJ2-7, with 9 bases lining up with TRBD1. This CDR3 has 15 residues. Germline CDR1 reads SGHVS; CDR2 reads FNYEAQ. After removal of 5 bases from V and 6 bases from J, the junction contained 11 bases not matched to a gene. CDR3 sequence reads: CASSPFGQGIFEQYF. As DNA, the CDR3 is TGTGCCAGCAGCCCCTTCGGACAGGGGATCTTCGAGCAGTACTTC.

This clonotype was seen more than once but under ten times. The V gene is TRBV20-1, the J gene TRBJ2-1; D not resolved. With 0 bases removed from V and 0 bases from J, the gap between germline ends came to 12 bases. CDR1 is DFQATT, CDR2 SNEGSKA, per germline (reference sequence). The CDR3 sequence is 16 residues long. This CDR3 is CSARERPGSSYNEQFF. CDR3 sequence (DNA): TGCAGTGCTAGAGAACGACCGGGTTCCTCCTACAATGAGCAGTTCTTC.

This clonotype was detected a few times. This chain joins TRBV7-9 and TRBJ2-7; D gene ambiguous. CDR1 is SEHNR and CDR2 is FQNEAQ in the germline V gene (reference sequence). V lost 4 bases to trimming and J lost 2 bases, with 6 bases between them. This CDR3 is 12 amino acids long. This chain's CDR3 is CASSSDTYEQYF. CDR3 nucleotide sequence: TGTGCCAGCAGCTCTGACACCTACGAGCAGTACTTC.

This clonotype was seen a few times. V and J are TRBV5-1 and TRBJ2-3; D gene uncertain. The CDR3 extends over 13 amino acids. Deletions cut 0 bases from V and 5 bases from J, with 7 bases between. Germline values: CDR1 SGHRS, CDR2 YFSETQ. DNA of the CDR3: TGCGCCAGCAGCTTGGGGTATAGAGATACGCAGTATTTT. This gives the protein CASSLGYRDTQYF.

This rearrangement joins TRBV20-1 to TRBJ1-5, with D uncertain. The CDR3 has 14 amino acids. V was clipped by 0 bases and J by 5 bases, with 11 bases between them. Germline loops: CDR1 DFQATT, CDR2 SNEGSKA (reference sequence). CDR3 sequence: CSARDLQYHQPQHF. The CDR3 DNA sequence: TGCAGTGCTAGAGATTTACAGTACCATCAGCCCCAGCATTTT.

The rearrangement links TRBV12-3 or TRBV12-4 to TRBJ2-3; D is possibly TRBD2 (6 bases). CDR3 length: 15 residues. The V gene lost 2 bases and the J gene lost 3 bases, with 12 bases spanning the gap. CDR3 sequence: CASSLRWRGTDTQYF. The CDR3 nucleotides are TGTGCCAGCAGTTTAAGGTGGCGGGGAACAGATACGCAGTATTTT.